The 2 T cell receptor beta chains listed next were all sequenced from one sample in a study of shared clonotypes between healthy human individuals. The repertoire was sequenced with immunoSEQ multiplex PCR; TCRdb's copy has only in-frame clones and lacks some. Among roughly 1,100,000 clones listed, about three quarters were seen once. The sample consisted of memory CD4+ T cells sorted from blood. Subset indicated: CD45RA-negative fraction. The receptor set was obtained from a man aged 18 to 30 in good health.

V gene TRBV11-1 combines with J gene TRBJ2-7; perhaps D is TRBD1 or TRBD2 (5 bases each). Trimming left V 3 bases short and J 1 base short, with 10 bases between. There are 14 residues in the CDR3. CDR1 and CDR2 from the germline V gene are SGHAT and FQDESV (reference sequence). For the CDR3, the DNA is TGTGCCAGCAGCTTTCGGGACGGATCCTACGAGCAGTACTTC. Its protein is CASSFRDGSYEQYF.

V is TRBV15 and J is TRBJ2-5; D tentatively fits TRBD1 or TRBD2 (5 bases each). CDR1 and CDR2 from the germline V gene are LNHNV and YYDKDF (reference sequence). V dropped 1 base and J dropped 2 bases, with 11 bases sitting between them. This CDR3 has 15 residues. The CDR3 sequence: CATSRAPGPQETQYF. The CDR3 region has the DNA TGTGCCACCAGCAGAGCGCCGGGACCTCAAGAGACCCAGTACTTC.